This entry lists 29 T cell receptor beta chains sequenced from one sample in a study of blood T cell repertoires in COVID-19. Generated by immunoSEQ multiplex PCR, the TCRdb table keeps only in-frame clones and is missing some. Among about 280,000 clones listed, approximately 82% were seen once. Sequenced: PBMCs or T cells enriched from blood (not recorded which). The receptors were sampled from a man between 40 and 49 years old who had been exposed to COVID-19.

This rearrangement joins TRBV19 to TRBJ2-1, with D maybe TRBD1 (6 bases). The CDR3 covers 15 residues. The V end was cut by 7 bases, the J end by 8 bases, with 21 bases between. Per the germline V gene, CDR1 is LNHDA and CDR2 is SQIVND (reference sequence). The CDR3 sequence: CASTKVQGMMDEQFF. CDR3 nucleotides: TGTGCCAGTACTAAGGTACAGGGAATGATGGATGAGCAGTTCTTC.

The chain is built from TRBV15 and TRBJ1-1, with 7 positions matching TRBD1. The CDR3 loop spans 14 amino acids. Germline CDR1 LNHNV, CDR2 YYDKDF (reference sequence). J lost 3 bases, V lost 5 bases, and 6 bases had no gene match. This CDR3 is CATSYDRVYTEAFF. The DNA of the CDR3 is TGTGCCACCAGCTATGACAGGGTGTACACTGAAGCTTTCTTT.

The V gene is TRBV19, the J gene TRBJ2-1, with TRBD2 identical over 7 bases. CDR3 length: 18 residues. Germline V gene data show CDR1 as LNHDA and CDR2 as SQIVND (reference sequence). The V and J ends lost 7 bases and 0 bases, in that order; junction bases with no gene match: 15. In DNA, the CDR3 is TGTGCCAGTACCGTGGCTCACCTAGCGGCTAGCTCCTACAATGAGCAGTTCTTC. Translated, it gives CASTVAHLAASSYNEQFF. The variable domain in full, with the rest retrieved from reference TRBV19 and TRBJ2-1, is DGGITQSPKYLFRKEGQNVTLSCEQNLNHDAMYWYRQDPGQGLRLIYYSQIVNDFQKGDIAEGYSVSREKKESFPLTVTSAQKNPTAFYLCASTVAHLAASSYNEQFFGPGTRLTVL.

The V and J genes are TRBV7-3 and TRBJ2-7; a possible D gene is TRBD1 (5 bases). Trimming took 2 bases from V and 0 from J, leaving 8 bases between them. Germline loops: CDR1 SGHTA, CDR2 FQGTGA. This CDR3 has 14 residues. CDR3 nucleotide sequence: TGTGCCAGCAGCTTAGGGGCAAGCTCCTACGAGCAGTACTTC. Its protein is CASSLGASSYEQYF.

V gene TRBV24-1 combines with J gene TRBJ2-7; D remains unclear. Trimming pared 2 bases from V and 7 bases from J, leaving 8 bases between. The CDR3 is 12 residues long. Germline CDR1 and CDR2: KGHDR and SFDVKD. The CDR3: CATSDYRSEQYF. The CDR3 region has the DNA TGTGCCACCAGTGATTATCGGAGTGAGCAGTACTTC.

CDR3 nucleotide sequence: TGTGCCAGTGCCAGGGCAGCCAATTCACCCCTCCACTTT. The encoded protein is CASARAANSPLHF. V usage is TRBV19 and J usage is TRBJ1-6, with D maybe TRBD1 (5 bases). Germline CDR1 is LNHDA and CDR2 is SQIVND (reference sequence). This CDR3 region has 13 residues. Trimming shortened V by 8 bases and J by 7 bases, and 12 bases separated the two germline ends.

In this sample, this clone turned up a few times. The gene calls are TRBV11-3 and TRBJ2-3; D not certain. Trimming pared 3 bases from V and 0 bases from J, leaving 4 bases between. Germline CDR1 SGHNT, CDR2 YENEEA. The CDR3 has 13 residues. Here the CDR3 DNA reads TGTGCCAGCAGCTTCTCGAGCACAGATACGCAGTATTTT. It codes for CASSFSSTDTQYF.

This chain connects TRBV3-1 (or the pseudogene TRBV3-2) to TRBJ2-7, with 12 positions matching TRBD2. With 3 bases clipped from V and 4 bases from J, the junction kept 7 bases outside the gene matches. Germline CDR1 and CDR2: LGHDT and YNNKEL (reference sequence). This CDR3 comprises 16 residues. CDR3 DNA: TGTGCCAGCAGCCAGATGCTCCTAGCGGGAGGGTACGAGCAGTACTTC. Protein: CASSQMLLAGGYEQYF.

The chain combines TRBV6-4 with TRBJ2-1, with a tentative D call TRBD2 (6 bases). The germline V gene encodes CDR1 MRHNA and CDR2 SNTAGT. V was clipped by 3 bases and J by 1 base, with 22 bases between them. The CDR3 runs to 19 residues. The chain's CDR3 is CASSEKRGFGSRSYNEQFF. The CDR3 DNA reads TGTGCCAGCAGTGAGAAAAGGGGATTCGGGAGTCGATCCTACAATGAGCAGTTCTTC.

The rearrangement links TRBV2 to TRBJ2-1; perhaps TRBD2 as D (6 bases). This CDR3 region has 17 residues. V was trimmed by 5 bases and J by 3 bases, leaving 20 bases between them. Germline V gene lookup returns CDR1 SNHLY and CDR2 FYNNEI. The CDR3 nucleotides are TGTGCCAGCAGTCGAGGCCCCCGGGACTGGGGCTACAATGAGCAGTTCTTC. Its translation is CASSRGPRDWGYNEQFF.

The chain is built from TRBV15 and TRBJ1-2, with 9 positions matching TRBD1. With V trimmed by 4 bases and J by 8 bases, 5 bases remained unmatched. The CDR3 extends over 13 amino acids. Germline CDR1 and CDR2: LNHNV and YYDKDF (reference sequence). The CDR3: CATSTYRGQGYTF. For the CDR3, the DNA is TGTGCCACCAGCACATACAGGGGGCAAGGCTACACCTTC.

The chain has TRBV6-5 and TRBJ2-2, with D perhaps matching TRBD2 (5 bases). V was cut by 4 bases and J by 6 bases, with 12 bases left in between. Looked up from germline, CDR1 is MNHEY and CDR2 is SVGAGI. The CDR3 extends over 14 amino acids. Here the CDR3 reads CASSSSSSPGELFF. DNA of the CDR3: TGTGCCAGCAGTTCCTCTAGCTCCCCCGGGGAGCTGTTTTTT.

The chain recombines TRBV25-1 with TRBJ1-4; TRBD1 agrees at 8 bases. In germline, CDR1 is MGHDK, CDR2 SYGVNS. This CDR3 spans 15 amino acids. With 3 bases clipped from V and 5 bases from J, the junction kept 5 bases outside the gene matches. DNA for the CDR3: TGTGCCAGCAGTGACGACAGGGGCAGGAATGAAAAACTGTTTTTT. Protein product: CASSDDRGRNEKLFF. The complete variable domain, with remaining parts taken from reference TRBV25-1 and TRBJ1-4, reads EADIYQTPRYLVIGTGKKITLECSQTMGHDKMYWYQQDPGMELHLIHYSYGVNSTEKGDLSSESTVSRIRTEHFPLTLESARPSHTSQYLCASSDDRGRNEKLFFGSGTQLSVL.

This chain connects TRBV6-1 to TRBJ2-3; TRBD2 matches at 8 bases. The CDR3 contains 17 residues. The V gene's germline CDR1 is MNHNS and CDR2 SASEGT. The V segment lost 2 bases and the J segment 4 bases; nucleotides outside the gene matches: 11. In DNA form, the CDR3 reads TGTGCCAGCAGTGAACTGAGTAGCGGGGCCATTCCAGATACGCAGTATTTT. Translating it yields CASSELSSGAIPDTQYF.

The V and J genes are TRBV4-2 and TRBJ2-3, with 7 bases lining up with TRBD2. The V gene end was trimmed by 1 base and the J gene end by 1 base; junction bases not matched to a gene: 5. Germline V gene sequence: CDR1 LGHNA, CDR2 YNFKEQ. The CDR3 totals 16 residues. The CDR3 reads CASSQGRDYRTDTQYF. CDR3 sequence (DNA): TGTGCCAGCAGCCAAGGGCGGGACTATCGCACAGATACGCAGTATTTT.

The chain has TRBV3-1 (or the pseudogene TRBV3-2) and TRBJ2-3, with 9 nucleotides matching TRBD2. Germline CDR1 is LGHDT and CDR2 is YNNKEL (reference sequence). CDR3 size: 15 residues. After removal of 4 bases from V and 6 bases from J, the junction contained 8 bases not matched to a gene. CDR3 protein: CASSPLAGEGDTQYF. DNA of the CDR3: TGTGCCAGCAGCCCCTTAGCGGGAGAGGGGGATACGCAGTATTTT.

This chain uses TRBV5-1 with TRBJ2-1; a possible D gene is TRBD2 (6 bases). V was clipped by 0 bases and J by 2 bases, with 18 bases between them. The CDR3 sequence is 18 residues long. CDR1 is SGHRS, CDR2 YFSETQ, per germline. CDR3 in DNA: TGCGCCAGCAGCTTGGAGTATTGGGAGCGGGCCACCTACAATGAGCAGTTCTTC. This gives the protein CASSLEYWERATYNEQFF. The full variable domain, its missing parts supplied by reference TRBV5-1 and TRBJ2-1, is KAGVTQTPRYLIKTRGQQVTLSCSPISGHRSVSWYQQTPGQGLQFLFEYFSETQRNKGNFPGRFSGRQFSNSRSEMNVSTLELGDSALYLCASSLEYWERATYNEQFFGPGTRLTVL.

CDR3 sequence: CASSGTGGSYEQYF. CDR3 in DNA: TGTGCCAGCAGCGGGACAGGGGGCTCCTACGAGCAGTACTTC. The genes are TRBV2 and TRBJ2-7; 11 bases map to TRBD1. Germline CDR1 is SNHLY and CDR2 is FYNNEI. J gave up 0 bases and V 6 bases, and 1 base lay outside the gene matches. The CDR3 extends over 14 amino acids.

This clone was detected ten times or more. The J gene is TRBJ2-7, the V gene TRBV15; 10 bases are shared with TRBD2. Trimming removed 3 bases from V and 2 bases from J; junction bases left unmatched: 10. The CDR3 has 17 amino acids. Germline CDR1 and CDR2: LNHNV and YYDKDF (reference sequence). The CDR3 nucleotides read TGTGCCACCAGCAGGCGTATTACTAGCGGGACCACCTACGAGCAGTACTTC. The encoded protein is CATSRRITSGTTYEQYF. Filled out from reference TRBV15 and TRBJ2-7, the complete variable domain reads DAMVIQNPRYQVTQFGKPVTLSCSQTLNHNVMYWYQQKSSQAPKLLFHYYDKDFNNEADTPDNFQSRRPNTSFCFLDIRSPGLGDTAMYLCATSRRITSGTTYEQYFGPGTRLTVT.

This clone occurred once. This chain links TRBV25-1 with TRBJ1-3; the D gene is possibly TRBD1 (5 bases). Germline V gives CDR1 MGHDK, CDR2 SYGVNS. CDR3 length: 14 amino acids. The ends were cut back, 8 bases at V and 2 bases at J, with 13 bases in the middle. CDR3 sequence: CASGGDFTGNTIYF. The CDR3 DNA reads TGTGCCAGCGGAGGGGACTTTACTGGAAACACCATATATTTT.

The V and J genes are TRBV7-9 and TRBJ2-5; the D is unclear. Germline V gene data show CDR1 as SEHNR and CDR2 as FQNEAQ (reference sequence). The CDR3 length is 13 residues. Trimming took off 1 base at V and 5 bases at J, with 8 bases between the two ends. DNA for the CDR3: TGTGCCAGCAGCTTAGATCCCCGGGAGACCCAGTACTTC. Residues: CASSLDPRETQYF.

With regard to this clone: This same CDR3 is encoded by further DNA sequences in the sample. V and J are TRBV18 and TRBJ1-2; TRBD1 matches at 8 bases. V was pared by 3 bases and J by 7 bases, with 1 base of the junction left unmatched. This CDR3 spans 12 amino acids. Germline CDR1 reads KGHSH; CDR2 reads LQKENI. For the CDR3, the DNA is TGTGCCAGCTCACCCGACAGGGGTGGCTACACCTTC. It codes for CASSPDRGGYTF.

V is TRBV3-1 (or the pseudogene TRBV3-2) and J is TRBJ2-1; 11 bases are a match to TRBD2. This CDR3 is built from 14 residues. V lost 4 bases, J lost 5 bases, and 1 base stayed unmatched. CDR1 and CDR2 from the germline V gene are LGHDT and YNNKEL (reference sequence). The CDR3 protein is CASSRGLADNEQFF. CDR3 DNA sequence: TGTGCCAGCAGCCGGGGACTAGCGGACAATGAGCAGTTCTTC.

This sequence joins TRBV9 and TRBJ2-7; TRBD1 matches 7 bases. The junction had 9 bases not matched to a gene; V was cut back by 3 bases and J by 3 bases. The CDR3 has 15 amino acids. Germline loops: CDR1 SGDLS, CDR2 YYNGEE. The CDR3 loop is CASSAQGTPDYEQYF. For the CDR3, the DNA is TGTGCCAGCAGCGCACAGGGGACACCTGACTACGAGCAGTACTTC.

The J gene is TRBJ1-1, the V gene TRBV28, with D possibly being TRBD1 (6 bases). The CDR3 has 12 residues. Trimming removed 9 bases from V and 5 bases from J, with 13 bases in between. CDR1 is MDHEN, CDR2 SYDVKM, per germline. The CDR3 DNA is TGTGCCAGTAGAGGGGGTGGGACTGAAGCTTTCTTT. As protein: CASRGGGTEAFF.

This sequence joins TRBV19 and TRBJ1-3, with 7 bases matching TRBD1. Germline lookup yields CDR1 LNHDA and CDR2 SQIVND (reference sequence). Trimming cost V 7 bases and J 2 bases; bases outside gene matches: 11. The CDR3 consists of 16 residues. CDR3 nucleotide sequence: TGTGCCAGTACCCTGGGACAGACCGCTACTGGAAACACCATATATTTT. This sequence encodes CASTLGQTATGNTIYF.

In this sample, this clone turned up once. The chain carries TRBV13 and TRBJ2-1; 16 bases align to TRBD2. V shed 5 bases and J 9 bases; nucleotides not matched to a gene: 13. The CDR3 extends over 18 amino acids. The V gene's germline CDR1 is PRHDT and CDR2 FYEKMQ (reference sequence). DNA of the CDR3: TGTGCCAGCAGCCTCGGGACTAGCGGGAGGGCCCTCTGGGGTGAGCAGTTCTTC. Its protein product is CASSLGTSGRALWGEQFF.

The rearrangement uses TRBV7-9 and TRBJ2-1, with 11 bases lining up with TRBD2. The J segment lost 5 bases and the V segment lost 5 bases, leaving 11 bases of the junction unmatched. This CDR3 region has 17 residues. In germline, CDR1 is SEHNR, CDR2 FQNEAQ (reference sequence). CDR3 region: CASSLEIAGGPHNEQFF. As DNA, the CDR3 is TGTGCCAGCAGCCTAGAGATAGCGGGAGGGCCCCACAATGAGCAGTTCTTC. Full variable domain (missing parts from reference TRBV7-9 and TRBJ2-1): DTGVSQNPRHKITKRGQNVTFRCDPISEHNRLYWYRQTLGQGPEFLTYFQNEAQLEKSRLLSDRFSAERPKGSFSTLEIQRTEQGDSAMYLCASSLEIAGGPHNEQFFGPGTRLTVL.

This chain links TRBV19 with TRBJ1-4; D perhaps matches TRBD1 (6 bases). The ends were cut back, 6 bases at V and 8 bases at J, with 16 bases in the middle. The CDR3 loop spans 14 amino acids. The germline V gene has CDR1 LNHDA and CDR2 SQIVND (reference sequence). For the CDR3, the DNA is TGTGCCAGTAGCGACAGGCTGGGGGCGGAAAAACTGTTTTTT. It encodes CASSDRLGAEKLFF.